The entry that follows covers one T cell receptor beta chain sequence. The sample originates from a study of blood T cell repertoires in COVID-19. Study context: The United States, Italy and Spain were the sources of the acute and convalescent COVID-19 samples. T cells, B-cell-depleted T cells, or PBMCs provided the cDNA or gDNA that served as material.

Per the authors' pipeline: Amplifying reference gene primers gave estimates of nucleated cell counts. Sequencing was performed with immunoSEQ multiplex PCR; in TCRdb, only in-frame clones are kept and a portion is missing. The DNA gave D and trimming, while V, J and clone size come from that table. Of 90,000 to 150,000 clones listed, roughly 80% are singletons. In germline, CDR1 is MNHEY, CDR2 SVGEGT. The trim removed 2 bases at V and 6 bases at J, leaving 3 bases unmatched. The CDR3 runs 15 residues. The source of this sequence is a human donor in a cohort sampled during active COVID-19. Input material: peripheral blood. The V and J genes are TRBV6-2 or TRBV6-3 and TRBJ1-6; 8 bases fit TRBD1. CDR3 DNA: TGTGCCAGCAGTTACACCGGACAGGGTAATTCACCCCTCCACTTT. Encoded protein: CASSYTGQGNSPLHF.